A selection of T cell receptor beta chains follows, all from one sample in a study of cytomegalovirus exposure and HLA in healthy donors. Repertoires were generated with immunoSEQ multiplex PCR, while TCRdb's copy carries only in-frame clones and drops some. In the table there are some 120,000 clones, about 66% of which are singletons. The specimen was PBMCs. The receptor source for this set is a young man in good health and CMV-seropositive. Each CDR3 is given with its conserved first and last residue. A D gene is named only where the DNA matches it firmly. Clone size, where shown, is once, few, many, or a class for clones that have expanded.

TRBD1 | TRBJ1-4 | NA | 15 | TRBV27 | CASSFSGGGYEKLFF | TGTGCCAGCAGTTTTTCGGGAGGGGGCTATGAAAAACTGTTTTTT
NA | TRBJ1-2 | few | 14 | TRBV21-1 | CASSTPDRGYGYTF | TGTGCCAGCAGCACACCGGACAGGGGGTATGGCTACACCTTC
NA | TRBJ2-1 | NA | 16 | TRBV4-1 | CASSHPGTSGYNEQFF | TGCGCCAGCAGCCACCCCGGGACAAGTGGTTACAATGAGCAGTTCTTC
TRBD2 | TRBJ2-5 | few | 15 | TRBV7-9 | CASSTLAGGGETQYF | TGTGCCAGCAGCACCCTAGCGGGAGGAGGCGAGACCCAGTACTTC
NA | TRBJ2-2 | NA | 13 | TRBV6-5 | CASSLFGTGELFF | TGTGCCAGCAGTTTGTTCGGGACCGGGGAGCTGTTTTTT
TRBD2 | TRBJ2-1 | NA | 16 | TRBV15 | CATSRDWASGMDEQFF | TGTGCCACCAGCAGAGATTGGGCTAGCGGGATGGATGAGCAGTTCTTC
TRBD1 | TRBJ2-5 | NA | 16 | TRBV5-1 | CASSLWTGGREETQYF | TGCGCCAGCAGCCTCTGGACAGGGGGCAGGGAAGAGACCCAGTACTTC
TRBD1 | TRBJ1-2 | NA | 16 | TRBV30 | CAWSVTGTGIGYGYTF | TGTGCCTGGAGTGTAACCGGGACAGGAATAGGGTATGGCTACACCTTC
TRBD1 | TRBJ2-5 | NA | 17 | TRBV10-3 | CAISANNRGRLEETQYF | TGTGCCATCAGTGCGAATAACAGGGGGCGGCTCGAAGAGACCCAGTACTTC
NA | TRBJ1-5 | NA | 15 | TRBV7-2 | CASSLGNGRNQPQHF | TGTGCCAGCAGCTTAGGTAACGGTCGCAATCAGCCCCAGCATTTT
NA | TRBJ2-3 | NA | 11 | TRBV20-1 | CSARGRVTQYF | TGCAGTGCTAGGGGCAGGGTGACGCAGTATTTT
NA | TRBJ2-7 | NA | 15 | TRBV5-4 | CASSLGPGQKHEQYF | TGTGCCAGCAGCTTGGGACCAGGACAGAAACACGAGCAGTACTTC
NA | TRBJ1-3 | NA | 14 | TRBV4-1 | CASSPRGSGNTIYF | TGCGCCAGCAGCCCTCGGGGCTCTGGAAACACCATATATTTT
NA | TRBJ2-7 | once | 18 | TRBV7-8 | CASSESSWRNREFYEQYF | TGTGCCAGCAGCGAGAGCTCCTGGAGGAACAGGGAGTTCTACGAGCAGTACTTC
NA | TRBJ1-1 | NA | 14 | TRBV19 | CASSYGLMPTEAFF | TGTGCCAGTAGCTACGGGTTAATGCCCACTGAAGCTTTCTTT
NA | TRBJ1-2 | NA | 13 | TRBV5-1 | CASSLEAGLGYTF | TGCGCCAGCAGCTTGGAGGCAGGGCTTGGCTACACCTTC
TRBD1 | TRBJ2-1 | NA | 15 | TRBV2 | CASLPTGEVYNEQFF | TGTGCCAGCCTACCGACAGGGGAAGTTTACAATGAGCAGTTCTTC
NA | TRBJ2-2 | once | 14 | TRBV19 | CASSSTLNTGELFF | TGTGCCAGTAGTAGTACTTTAAACACCGGGGAGCTGTTTTTT
TRBD2 | TRBJ2-2 | NA | 17 | TRBV10-2 | CASSEWGLAENTGELFF | TGCGCCAGCAGTGAGTGGGGACTAGCGGAGAACACCGGGGAGCTGTTTTTT
TRBD1 | TRBJ1-2 | NA | 16 | TRBV4-1 | CASSQDPTGNVYGYTF | TGCGCCAGCAGCCAAGACCCGACAGGGAACGTGTATGGCTACACCTTC
NA | TRBJ2-5 | NA | 15 | TRBV11-1 | CASSPDSHTGETQYF | TGTGCCAGCAGCCCGGACAGCCATACCGGGGAGACCCAGTACTTC
NA | TRBJ2-1 | few | 17 | TRBV9 | CASSVDGGTGGRDRQFF | TGTGCCAGCAGCGTAGATGGGGGGACCGGGGGTAGGGACAGACAGTTCTTC
NA | TRBJ2-1 | NA | 14 | TRBV2 | CASYAQEGRSEQFF | TGTGCCAGCTACGCCCAGGAGGGCCGGAGTGAGCAGTTCTTC
NA | TRBJ2-6 | few | 14 | TRBV15 | CATKAGSGANVLTF | TGTGCCACCAAGGCGGGGTCTGGGGCCAACGTCCTGACTTTC
NA | TRBJ2-7 | many | 15 | TRBV6-1 | CASSTTNSGSYEQYF | TGTGCCAGCAGCACTACAAATAGCGGTTCCTACGAGCAGTACTTC
NA | TRBJ2-7 | NA | 10 | TRBV29-1 | CSARDYEQYF | TGCAGCGCCAGGGACTACGAGCAGTACTTC
NA | TRBJ2-3 | NA | 16 | TRBV5-1 | CASSYYQGPGTDTQYF | TGCGCCAGCAGCTACTACCAGGGGCCTGGCACAGATACGCAGTATTTT
NA | TRBJ1-1 | NA | 14 | TRBV5-1 | CASSLPRGNTEAFF | TGCGCCAGCAGCTTGCCAAGAGGGAACACTGAAGCTTTCTTT
NA | TRBJ1-2 | NA | 15 | TRBV6-5 | CASSYSWGQNYGYTF | TGTGCCAGCAGTTACTCTTGGGGGCAAAACTATGGCTACACCTTC